This T cell receptor (beta chain) emerged from a study of T cell responses to AZD1222 COVID-19 vaccine (dated by TCRdb to the early 2020s). Regarding the study in general: TCR sequencing covered some 250 trial participants: 207 given two doses of AZD1222 and 26 given two doses of MenACWY control vaccine. Trial participants were enrolled by age into subgroups of 18-55, 56-69 and 70-plus years, and roughly 150, 30 and 60 TCR-sequenced participants, respectively, were included in these subgroups.

General study outcomes and caveats: In the small 56-69-year group, the increase in depth fell short of significance, most likely because of low power. Because no day 14 peak-response samples were available, the repertoires could be characterized only after the peak T cell response. Reportedly, close to half of the unique spike-specific TCRs recognized epitopes lying outside the regions that are mutated in the B.1.351 and B.1.1.7 variants. Most participants were white British and females outnumbered males, and the authors suggested that clonal diversity may have been underestimated. Conclusions about previously exposed vaccinees are limited because only 5 or 6 AZD1222 recipients were SARS-CoV-2 seropositive at baseline. CD4 TCRs associated with the vaccine covered the entire spike protein, and the dominant responses were in regions 160-218 and 743-854. A significant rise in spike-specific TCR breadth and depth was observed after two AZD1222 doses relative to day 0 and relative to MenACWY recipients.

The sample holds one count of this clone. No cognate antigen has been identified for it. Qualities for individual bases were not recorded, and no much larger clone is one base off. The time point label of this sample denotes: about 28 days (+/-7) after the second vaccine dose. Because spike-specific TCR depth and breadth did not differ between the two schedules, AZD1222 recipients who got a second dose at roughly 4 weeks were pooled with those who got a second dose at roughly 12 weeks. Vaccinee samples came from UK trials COV001 and COV002, including a single-blind randomized controlled phase 2/3 trial of AZD1222 (ChAdOx1 nCoV-19) in healthy adults. Trial participant PBMC samples were collected at day 0 and day 28 after the second dose for TCRbeta chain sequencing. Trimming leaves V shorter by 6 bases and J shorter by 4 bases, with the junction holding 4 bases beyond the gene matches. Including the terminal cysteine and phenylalanine, the CDR3 comprises 15 residues. Only CDR3 DNA is held: 45 bases, read in frame from base 1. The germline V gene encodes CDR1 SEHNR and CDR2 FQNEAQ (reference sequence).

The CDR3 regions of human TCRbeta chains were analyzed by immunosequencing. The study's own analysis went as follows. Repertoire TCRs were checked for matches against a reference library of SARS-CoV-2-specific TCRs that had been generated using the MIRA antigen-specificity platform. Breadth was defined as the fraction of unique TCRs that were SARS-CoV-2-associated, and depth was defined as the fraction of total T cells that were SARS-CoV-2-associated. Each spike-specific TCR was assigned to its reactive spike region and to a CD4 or CD8 class using the MIRA data. Log10-transformed breadth and depth values were compared by one-way ANOVA with Sidak's multiple comparisons tests. The table was pulled from immuneACCESS by TCRdb, which kept in-frame rearrangements only. Such tables lose some clones; where checked, under half of the loss comes from unresolved V genes, and the rest has no known cause. V and J calls and clone size are as listed in that table; D and trimming were resolved from the DNA. The sample table holds roughly 80,000 clones, of which roughly 90% were seen once. Approximately 1.4% of the sample lies in the top ten.

Sequenced here: peripheral blood, sampled 28 days after the second AZD1222 dose. The chain employs TRBV7-9 and TRBJ2-5, and TRBD2 aligns with 14 junction nucleotides. This TCR derives from an adult who received the AZD1222 COVID-19 vaccine. The encoded CDR3 is CASSTGTSGGETQYF. The DNA reads as follows: TGTGCCAGCAGTACCGGGACTAGCGGGGGAGAGACCCAGTACTTC.